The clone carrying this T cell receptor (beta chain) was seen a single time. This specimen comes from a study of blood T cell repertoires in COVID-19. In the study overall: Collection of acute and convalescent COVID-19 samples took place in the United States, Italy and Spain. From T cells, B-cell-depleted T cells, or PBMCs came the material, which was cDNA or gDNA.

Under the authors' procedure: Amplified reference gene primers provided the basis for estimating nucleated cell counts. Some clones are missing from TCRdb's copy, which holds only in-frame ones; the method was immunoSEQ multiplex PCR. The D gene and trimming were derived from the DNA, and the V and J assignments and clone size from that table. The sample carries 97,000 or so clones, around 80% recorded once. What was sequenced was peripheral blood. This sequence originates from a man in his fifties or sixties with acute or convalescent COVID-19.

The CDR3 region is CASSQHTGELFF. The CDR3 nucleotides are TGTGCCAGCAGCCAGCACACCGGGGAGCTGTTTTTT. The chain uses TRBV7-8 and TRBJ2-2; D gene uncertain. The CDR3 spans 12 residues. Trimming took 5 bases from V and 3 from J, leaving 4 bases between them. Germline V lookup: CDR1 SGHVS, CDR2 FQNEAQ. The full variable domain, its missing parts supplied by reference TRBV7-8 and TRBJ2-2, is GAGVSQSPRYKVAKRGQDVALRCDPISGHVSLFWYQQALGQGPEFLTYFQNEAQLDKSGLPSDRFFAERPEGSVSTLKIQRTQQEDSAVYLCASSQHTGELFFGEGSRLTVL.